This T cell receptor (beta chain) was observed in a study of T cells in Graves' hyperthyroidism and ophthalmopathy. Diagnoses rested on clinical symptoms, serum thyroxine and TRAb, thyroid ultrasound and orbital computed tomography. This clonotype occurred a few times. V shed 6 bases and J 1 base; nucleotides not matched to a gene: 10. The CDR3 has 16 residues. CDR1 and CDR2 from the germline V gene are MDHEN and SYDVKM. What was amplified from RNA transcripts were TCR beta CDR3 regions. TCR CDR3 regions were first amplified by RT-PCR with HTBI primers. TCRdb recomputed calls from the multiplex PCR reads with MiXCR, one row per CDR3 protein. The sample lists 530,000 or so distinct CDR3 sequences, 15% to 20% occurring once.

The gene calls are TRBV28 and TRBJ1-2, with TRBD1 identical over 8 bases. The sequenced sample was blood. The clonotype originates from a woman younger than 30 with Graves' ophthalmopathy. The CDR3 sequence is CASRKTQGESNYGYTF. The CDR3 nucleotides read TGTGCCAGCAGAAAAACACAGGGGGAAAGTAACTATGGCTACACCTTC.